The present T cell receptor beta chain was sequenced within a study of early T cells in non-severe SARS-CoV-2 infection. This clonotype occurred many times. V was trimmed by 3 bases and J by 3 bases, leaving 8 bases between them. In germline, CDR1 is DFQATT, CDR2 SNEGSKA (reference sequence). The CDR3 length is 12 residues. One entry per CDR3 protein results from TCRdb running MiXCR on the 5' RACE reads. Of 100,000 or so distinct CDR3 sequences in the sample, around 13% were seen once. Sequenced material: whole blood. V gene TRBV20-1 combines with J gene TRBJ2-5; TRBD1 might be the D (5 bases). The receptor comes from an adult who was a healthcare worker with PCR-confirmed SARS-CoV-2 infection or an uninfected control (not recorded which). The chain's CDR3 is CSARRTKETQYF. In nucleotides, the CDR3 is TGCAGTGCTAGGCGGACAAAAGAGACCCAGTACTTC.